This paragraph covers one T cell receptor (beta chain) sequence. V was trimmed by 7 bases and J by 2 bases, leaving 16 bases between them. Germline V CDR1 and CDR2: LNHDA, SQIVND (reference sequence). This CDR3 spans 15 amino acids. The data were taken from a study of blood T cell repertoires in COVID-19. About the study: Collection of acute and convalescent COVID-19 samples took place in the United States, Italy and Spain. PBMCs, B-cell-depleted T cells, or T cells provided the cDNA or gDNA that made up the material.

As originally analysed: Amplification from reference gene primers served as the basis for estimated nucleated cell counts. Produced via immunoSEQ multiplex PCR; TCRdb's table is partial and in-frame only. That table furnishes V, J and clone size, whereas the DNA furnished D and trimming. Of approximately 74,000 clones in the sample, over 75% were seen once. The V gene is TRBV19, the J gene TRBJ2-3, with D perhaps matching TRBD2 (6 bases). The sequence came from a woman in her sixties with acute or convalescent COVID-19. The sample was peripheral blood. CDR3 DNA sequence: TGTGCCAGTACCGTACGGGGGAGGAACACAGATACGCAGTATTTT. Encoded protein: CASTVRGRNTDTQYF.